What follows is one TCR beta chain and its context. As yet, its antigen is unknown. These data belong to a study of beta chain features in type 1 diabetes. Points from the study as a whole: In all four CD4+ subsets, TCRB CDR3 length was significantly, moderately reduced in type 1 diabetes.

cDNA synthesis used the whole RNA isolate, giving expressed TCRB sequences. The data were produced by immunoSEQ multiplex PCR, yet TCRdb's version contains in-frame clones alone and is incomplete. The sample consists of hundreds of thousands of clones, 15% of them appearing once. The CDR3 extends over 14 amino acids. Germline V gives CDR1 SGHDN, CDR2 FVKESK. Between the trimmed V and J ends, which lost 4 bases and 7 bases, there was a span of 14 bases. The TCR was taken from a man between 18 and 29 years old with type 1 diabetes. Sequenced material: naive CD4+ T cells from blood. The J gene is TRBJ1-5, the V gene TRBV14; maybe TRBD1 (5 bases). In DNA form, the CDR3 reads TGTGCCAGCAGCCTCGGAAGGGGCGACCAGCCCCAGCATTTT. This codes for CASSLGRGDQPQHF.